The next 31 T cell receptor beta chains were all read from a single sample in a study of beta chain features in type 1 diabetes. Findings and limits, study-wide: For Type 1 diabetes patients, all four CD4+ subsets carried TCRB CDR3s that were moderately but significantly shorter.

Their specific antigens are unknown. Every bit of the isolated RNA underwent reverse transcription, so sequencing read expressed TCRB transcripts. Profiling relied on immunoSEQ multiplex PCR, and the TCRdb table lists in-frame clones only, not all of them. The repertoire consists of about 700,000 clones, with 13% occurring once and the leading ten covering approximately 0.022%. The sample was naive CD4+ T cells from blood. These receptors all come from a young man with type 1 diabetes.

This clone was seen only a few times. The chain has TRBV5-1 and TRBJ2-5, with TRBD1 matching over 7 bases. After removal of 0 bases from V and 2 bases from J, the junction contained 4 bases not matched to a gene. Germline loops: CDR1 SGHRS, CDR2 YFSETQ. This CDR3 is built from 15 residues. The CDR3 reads CASSLEQGPQETQYF. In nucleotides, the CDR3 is TGCGCCAGCAGCTTGGAACAGGGGCCTCAAGAGACCCAGTACTTC.

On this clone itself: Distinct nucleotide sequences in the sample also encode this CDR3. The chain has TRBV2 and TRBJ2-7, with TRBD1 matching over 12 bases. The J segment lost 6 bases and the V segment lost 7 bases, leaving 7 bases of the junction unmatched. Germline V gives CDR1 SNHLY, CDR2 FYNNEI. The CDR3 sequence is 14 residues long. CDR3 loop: CASIPGQGAVEQYF. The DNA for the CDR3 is TGTGCCAGCATACCGGGACAGGGGGCGGTCGAGCAGTACTTC.

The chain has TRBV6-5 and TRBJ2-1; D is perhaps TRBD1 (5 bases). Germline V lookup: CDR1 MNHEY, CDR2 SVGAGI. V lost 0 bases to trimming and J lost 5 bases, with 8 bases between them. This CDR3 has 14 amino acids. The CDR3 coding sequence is TGTGCCAGCAGTTACTCACACAGGAACAATGAGCAGTTCTTC. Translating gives CASSYSHRNNEQFF.

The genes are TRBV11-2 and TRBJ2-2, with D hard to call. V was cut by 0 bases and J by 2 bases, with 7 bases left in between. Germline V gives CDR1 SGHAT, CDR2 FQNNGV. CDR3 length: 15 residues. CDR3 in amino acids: CASSLETVNTGELFF. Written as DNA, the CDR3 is TGTGCCAGCAGCTTAGAGACGGTAAACACCGGGGAGCTGTTTTTT. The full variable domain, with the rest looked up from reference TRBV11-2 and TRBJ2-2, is EAGVAQSPRYKIIEKRQSVAFWCNPISGHATLYWYQQILGQGPKLLIQFQNNGVVDDSQLPKDRFSAERLKGVDSTLKIQPAKLEDSAVYLCASSLETVNTGELFFGEGSRLTVL.

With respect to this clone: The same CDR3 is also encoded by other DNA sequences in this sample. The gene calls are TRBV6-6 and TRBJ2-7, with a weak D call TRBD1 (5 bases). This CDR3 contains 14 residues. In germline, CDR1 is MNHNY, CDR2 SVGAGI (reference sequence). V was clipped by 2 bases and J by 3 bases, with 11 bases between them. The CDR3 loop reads CASSYEGVSYEQYF. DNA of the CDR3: TGTGCCAGCAGTTACGAAGGGGTGAGCTACGAGCAGTACTTC.

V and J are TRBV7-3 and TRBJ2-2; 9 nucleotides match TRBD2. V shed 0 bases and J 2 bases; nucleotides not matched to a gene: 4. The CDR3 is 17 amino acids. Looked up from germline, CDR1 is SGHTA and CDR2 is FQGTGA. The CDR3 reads CASSLTGSGGNTGELFF. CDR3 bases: TGTGCCAGCAGCTTAACCGGTAGCGGGGGCAACACCGGGGAGCTGTTTTTT.

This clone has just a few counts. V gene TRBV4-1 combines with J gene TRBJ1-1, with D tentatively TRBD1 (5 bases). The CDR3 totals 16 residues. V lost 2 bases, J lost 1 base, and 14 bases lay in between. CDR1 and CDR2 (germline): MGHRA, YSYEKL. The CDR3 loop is CASSQMGKGTNTEAFF. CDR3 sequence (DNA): TGCGCCAGCAGCCAAATGGGTAAGGGGACGAACACTGAAGCTTTCTTT.

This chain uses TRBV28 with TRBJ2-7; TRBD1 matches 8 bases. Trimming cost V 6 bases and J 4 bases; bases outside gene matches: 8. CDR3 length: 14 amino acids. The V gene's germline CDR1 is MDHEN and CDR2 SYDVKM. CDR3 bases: TGTGCCAGCAGAATCGACAGGGGAAGGTACGAGCAGTACTTC. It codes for CASRIDRGRYEQYF.

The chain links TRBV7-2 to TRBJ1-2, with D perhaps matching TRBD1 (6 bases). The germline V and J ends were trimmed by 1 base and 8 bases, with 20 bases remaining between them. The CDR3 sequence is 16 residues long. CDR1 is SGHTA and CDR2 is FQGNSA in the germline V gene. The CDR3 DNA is TGTGCCAGCAGCTTAGGGGACACCAAAGCCGTGAAGGGCTACACCTTC. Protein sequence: CASSLGDTKAVKGYTF.

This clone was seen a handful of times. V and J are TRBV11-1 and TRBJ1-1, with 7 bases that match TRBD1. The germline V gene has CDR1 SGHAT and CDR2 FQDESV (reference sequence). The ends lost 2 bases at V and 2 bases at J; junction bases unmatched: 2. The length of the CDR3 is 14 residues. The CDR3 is CASSLSGGNTEAFF. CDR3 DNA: TGTGCCAGCAGCTTATCAGGGGGAAACACTGAAGCTTTCTTT.

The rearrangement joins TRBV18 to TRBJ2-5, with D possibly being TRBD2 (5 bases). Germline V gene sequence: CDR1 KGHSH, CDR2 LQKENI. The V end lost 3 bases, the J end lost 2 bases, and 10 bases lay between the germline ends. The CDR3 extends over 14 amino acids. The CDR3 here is CASSPGRRQETQYF. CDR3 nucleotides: TGTGCCAGCTCACCGGGCAGGAGGCAAGAGACCCAGTACTTC.

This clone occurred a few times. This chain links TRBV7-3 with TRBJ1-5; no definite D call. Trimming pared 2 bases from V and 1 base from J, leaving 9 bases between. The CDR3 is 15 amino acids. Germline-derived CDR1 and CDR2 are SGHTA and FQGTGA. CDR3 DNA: TGTGCCAGCAGCTTAGTGGCCGAAAGCAATCAGCCCCAGCATTTT. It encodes CASSLVAESNQPQHF.

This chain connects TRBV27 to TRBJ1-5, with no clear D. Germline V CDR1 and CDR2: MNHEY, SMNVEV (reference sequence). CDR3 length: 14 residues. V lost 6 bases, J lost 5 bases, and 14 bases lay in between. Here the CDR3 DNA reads TGTGCCAGCAGCCCCGGATGGAATGATCAGCCCCAGCATTTT. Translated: CASSPGWNDQPQHF.

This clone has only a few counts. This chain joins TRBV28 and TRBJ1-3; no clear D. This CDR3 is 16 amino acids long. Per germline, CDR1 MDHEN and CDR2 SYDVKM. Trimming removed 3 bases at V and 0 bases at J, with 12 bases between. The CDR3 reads CASSFGVWSSGNTIYF. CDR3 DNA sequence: TGTGCCAGCAGTTTCGGGGTCTGGAGCTCTGGAAACACCATATATTTT.

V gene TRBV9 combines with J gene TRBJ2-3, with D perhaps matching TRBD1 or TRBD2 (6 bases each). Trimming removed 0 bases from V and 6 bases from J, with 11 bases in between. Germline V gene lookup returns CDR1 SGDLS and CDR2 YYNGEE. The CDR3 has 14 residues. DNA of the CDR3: TGTGCCAGCAGCGTAGAAACAGGGAGGGATACGCAGTATTTT. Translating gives CASSVETGRDTQYF.

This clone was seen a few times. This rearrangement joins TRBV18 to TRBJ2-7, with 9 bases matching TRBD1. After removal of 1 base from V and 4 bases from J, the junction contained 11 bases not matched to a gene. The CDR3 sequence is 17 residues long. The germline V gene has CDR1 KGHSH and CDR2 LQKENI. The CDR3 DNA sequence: TGTGCCAGCTCACCACGGGGACAGGGTGGAGAATTTTACGAGCAGTACTTC. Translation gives CASSPRGQGGEFYEQYF.

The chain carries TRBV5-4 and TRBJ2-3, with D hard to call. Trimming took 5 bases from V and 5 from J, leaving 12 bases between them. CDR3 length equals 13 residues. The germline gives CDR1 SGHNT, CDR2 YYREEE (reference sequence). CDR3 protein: CASSPTLGDTQYF. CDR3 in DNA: TGTGCCAGCAGTCCAACCCTTGGAGATACGCAGTATTTT.

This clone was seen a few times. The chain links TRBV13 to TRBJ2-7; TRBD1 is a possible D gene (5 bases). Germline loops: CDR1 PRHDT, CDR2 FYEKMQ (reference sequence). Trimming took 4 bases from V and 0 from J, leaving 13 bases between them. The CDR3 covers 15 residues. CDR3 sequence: CASSSVQGASYEQYF. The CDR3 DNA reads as TGTGCCAGCAGCTCTGTGCAAGGGGCCTCCTACGAGCAGTACTTC.

This chain's CDR3 is CASSTLGEKLFF. The CDR3 nucleotides read TGTGCCAGCAGCACCCTAGGTGAAAAACTGTTTTTT. The rearrangement uses TRBV9 and TRBJ1-4; unclear D gene. This CDR3 region has 12 residues. The V end was cut by 4 bases, the J end by 7 bases, with 8 bases between. CDR1 SGDLS and CDR2 YYNGEE come from the germline V gene.

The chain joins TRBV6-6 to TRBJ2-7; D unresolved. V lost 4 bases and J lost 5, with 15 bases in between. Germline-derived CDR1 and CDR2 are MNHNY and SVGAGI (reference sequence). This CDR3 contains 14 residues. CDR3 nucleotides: TGTGCCAGCAGTTGGGCCAAACCCCTCGACGAGCAGTACTTC. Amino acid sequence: CASSWAKPLDEQYF.

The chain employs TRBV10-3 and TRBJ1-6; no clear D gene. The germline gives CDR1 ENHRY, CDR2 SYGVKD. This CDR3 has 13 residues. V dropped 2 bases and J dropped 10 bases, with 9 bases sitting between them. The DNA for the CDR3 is TGTGCCATCAGTGAGGAAACGGAGTCACCCCTCCACTTT. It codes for CAISEETESPLHF.

DNA of the CDR3: TGTGCCAGCAGCTTGACAGATCAGCCCCAGCATTTT. As protein: CASSLTDQPQHF. The V and J genes are TRBV5-6 and TRBJ1-5, with D unresolved. Germline V gene lookup returns CDR1 SGHDT and CDR2 YYEEEE. V lost 1 base and J lost 5, with 4 bases in between. This CDR3 contains 12 residues. Full variable domain (missing parts from reference TRBV5-6 and TRBJ1-5): DAGVTQSPTHLIKTRGQQVTLRCSPKSGHDTVSWYQQALGQGPQFIFQYYEEEERQRGNFPDRFSGHQFPNYSSELNVNALLLGDSALYLCASSLTDQPQHFGDGTRLSIL.

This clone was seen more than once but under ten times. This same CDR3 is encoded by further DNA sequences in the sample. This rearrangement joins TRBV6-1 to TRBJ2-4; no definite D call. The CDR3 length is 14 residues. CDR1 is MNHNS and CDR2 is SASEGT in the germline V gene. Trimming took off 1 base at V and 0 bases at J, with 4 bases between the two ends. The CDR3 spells CASSEGVAKNIQYF. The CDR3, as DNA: TGTGCCAGCAGTGAAGGAGTAGCCAAAAACATTCAGTACTTC.

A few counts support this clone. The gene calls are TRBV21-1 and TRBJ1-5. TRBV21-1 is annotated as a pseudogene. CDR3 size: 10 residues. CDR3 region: CASSSEPQHF. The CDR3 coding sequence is TGTGCCAGCAGCAGCGAGCCCCAGCATTTT.

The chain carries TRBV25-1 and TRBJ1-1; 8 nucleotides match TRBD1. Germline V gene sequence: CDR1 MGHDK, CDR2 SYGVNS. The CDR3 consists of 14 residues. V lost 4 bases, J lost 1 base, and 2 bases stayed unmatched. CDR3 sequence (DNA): TGTGCCAGCAGTGGAGGGACAGGGAACACTGAAGCTTTCTTT. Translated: CASSGGTGNTEAFF.

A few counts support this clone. CDR3 residues: CASSEEGTGVQPQHF. DNA of the CDR3: TGTGCCAGCAGTGAAGAGGGGACAGGGGTTCAGCCCCAGCATTTT. The genes are TRBV2 and TRBJ1-5; 10 nucleotides align to TRBD1. The CDR3 totals 15 residues. After removal of 1 base from V and 6 bases from J, the junction contained 3 bases not matched to a gene. Germline assignment: CDR1 SNHLY and CDR2 FYNNEI.

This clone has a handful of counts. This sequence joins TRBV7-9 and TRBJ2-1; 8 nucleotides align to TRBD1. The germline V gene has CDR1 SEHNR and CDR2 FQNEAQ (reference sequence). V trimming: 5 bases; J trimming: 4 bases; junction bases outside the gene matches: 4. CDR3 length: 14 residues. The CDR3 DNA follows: TGTGCCAGCAGCGCGACAGGGGAGTACAATGAGCAGTTCTTC. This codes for CASSATGEYNEQFF. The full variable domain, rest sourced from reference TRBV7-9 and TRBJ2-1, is DTGVSQNPRHKITKRGQNVTFRCDPISEHNRLYWYRQTLGQGPEFLTYFQNEAQLEKSRLLSDRFSAERPKGSFSTLEIQRTEQGDSAMYLCASSATGEYNEQFFGPGTRLTVL.

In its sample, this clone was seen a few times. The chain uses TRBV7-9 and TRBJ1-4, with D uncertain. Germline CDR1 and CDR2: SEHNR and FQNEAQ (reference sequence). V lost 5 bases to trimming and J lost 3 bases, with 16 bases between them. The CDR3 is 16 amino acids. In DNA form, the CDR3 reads TGTGCCAGCAGCCAACCGCCTATTACAGCTAATGAAAAACTGTTTTTT. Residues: CASSQPPITANEKLFF. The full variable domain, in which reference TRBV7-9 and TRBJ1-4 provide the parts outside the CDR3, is DTGVSQNPRHKITKRGQNVTFRCDPISEHNRLYWYRQTLGQGPEFLTYFQNEAQLEKSRLLSDRFSAERPKGSFSTLEIQRTEQGDSAMYLCASSQPPITANEKLFFGSGTQLSVL.

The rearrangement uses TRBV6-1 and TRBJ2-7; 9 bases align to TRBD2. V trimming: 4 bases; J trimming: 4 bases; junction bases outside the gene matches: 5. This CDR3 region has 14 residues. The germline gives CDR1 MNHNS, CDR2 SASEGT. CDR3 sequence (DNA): TGTGCCAGCAGTGTAGCGGGGGCCGGGTACGAGCAGTACTTC. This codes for CASSVAGAGYEQYF.

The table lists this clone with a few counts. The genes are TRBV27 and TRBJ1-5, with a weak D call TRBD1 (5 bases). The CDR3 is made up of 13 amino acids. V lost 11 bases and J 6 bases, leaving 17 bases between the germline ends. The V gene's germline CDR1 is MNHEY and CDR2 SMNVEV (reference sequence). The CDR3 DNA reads TGTGCCTGCCAACGAGGGGTCGGTCAGCCCCAGCATTTT. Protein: CACQRGVGQPQHF.

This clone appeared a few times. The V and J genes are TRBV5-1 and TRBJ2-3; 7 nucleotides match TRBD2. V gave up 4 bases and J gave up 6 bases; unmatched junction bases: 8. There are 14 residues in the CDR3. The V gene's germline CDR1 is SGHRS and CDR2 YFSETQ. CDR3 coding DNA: TGCGCCAGCAGCCCGGTCGGGGAGGGCGATACGCAGTATTTT. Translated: CASSPVGEGDTQYF.